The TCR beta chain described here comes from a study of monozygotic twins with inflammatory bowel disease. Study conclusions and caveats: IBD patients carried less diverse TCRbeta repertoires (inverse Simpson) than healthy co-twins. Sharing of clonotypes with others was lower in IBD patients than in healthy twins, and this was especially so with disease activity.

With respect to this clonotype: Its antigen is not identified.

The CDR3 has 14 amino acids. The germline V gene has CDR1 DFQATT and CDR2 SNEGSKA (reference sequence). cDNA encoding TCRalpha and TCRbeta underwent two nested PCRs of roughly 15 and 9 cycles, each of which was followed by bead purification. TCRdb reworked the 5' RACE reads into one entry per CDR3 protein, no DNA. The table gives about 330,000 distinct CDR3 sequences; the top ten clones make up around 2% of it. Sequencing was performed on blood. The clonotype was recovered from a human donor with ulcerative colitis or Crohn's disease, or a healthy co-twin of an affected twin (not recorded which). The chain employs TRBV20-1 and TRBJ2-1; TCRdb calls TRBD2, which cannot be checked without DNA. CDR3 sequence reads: CSYTSGRASNEQFF.